These 11 T cell receptor beta chains originate from one sample sequenced in a study of shared clonotypes between healthy human individuals. Clones were read by immunoSEQ multiplex PCR, and TCRdb kept only the in-frame ones, dropping some. Of 1.5 million to 2.5 million clones in the sample, about 95% are singletons; the top ten hold approximately 1%. Positive CCR7 selection of CD45RO-negative cells yielded the naive CD8 cells, and terminally differentiated effector memory CD45RA+ cells were excluded. Source material: naive CD8+ T cells sorted from blood. The receptor set was obtained from a man between 18 and 35 years old in good health.

The CDR3, as DNA: TGTGCCAGCAGCCCCACGACCGGGACAGGGGGCTATGGCTACACCTTC. Its translation is CASSPTTGTGGYGYTF. The chain links TRBV13 to TRBJ1-2, with 11 positions matching TRBD1. With 5 bases clipped from V and 4 bases from J, the junction kept 9 bases outside the gene matches. The CDR3 loop spans 16 amino acids. Germline CDR1 is PRHDT and CDR2 is FYEKMQ (reference sequence).

The J gene is TRBJ2-7, the V gene TRBV6-5, with TRBD2 as a possible D gene (6 bases). V dropped 0 bases and J dropped 6 bases, with 18 bases sitting between them. Germline V gene data show CDR1 as MNHEY and CDR2 as SVGAGI. The CDR3 spans 16 residues. CDR3 region: CASSYSVGEVASEQYF. The CDR3, as DNA: TGTGCCAGCAGTTACTCTGTGGGGGAGGTAGCGAGCGAGCAGTACTTC.

Points on this clone: This sample also contains other DNA sequences that code for the same CDR3. This CDR3 is CASSLGVTYEQYF. The CDR3 nucleotides are TGTGCCAGCAGCTTAGGTGTAACCTACGAGCAGTACTTC. The chain is built from TRBV11-2 and TRBJ2-7; D not certain. Between the trimmed V and J ends, which lost 1 base and 2 bases, there was a span of 6 bases. The germline CDR1 and CDR2 sequences are SGHAT and FQNNGV. The CDR3 spans 13 residues.

The chain employs TRBV4-3 and TRBJ1-6; 7 bases are shared with TRBD1. With V trimmed by 3 bases and J by 4 bases, 9 bases remained unmatched. Germline-derived CDR1 and CDR2 are LGHNA and YSLEER. The CDR3 has 17 residues. The CDR3 region has the DNA TGCGCCAGCAGCCACGACAGGGAAAATGGGTATAATTCACCCCTCCACTTT. Translating gives CASSHDRENGYNSPLHF.

The CDR3 DNA reads TGTGCCAGCAGCTACCGGGACGGCGCCTACGAGCAGTACTTC. Translation: CASSYRDGAYEQYF. J is TRBJ2-7 and V is TRBV5-8; tentatively, D is TRBD1 or TRBD2 (5 bases each). Trimming took 3 bases from V and 2 from J, leaving 12 bases between them. This CDR3 spans 14 amino acids. Germline-derived CDR1 and CDR2 are SGHTS and YDEGEE.

The rearrangement links TRBV13 to TRBJ1-2; D remains ambiguous. Deletions cut 5 bases from V and 1 base from J, with 14 bases between. Germline lookup yields CDR1 PRHDT and CDR2 FYEKMQ (reference sequence). The length of the CDR3 is 15 residues. The CDR3 DNA reads as TGTGCCAGCAGCGCGTACCCTCGGGATAACTATGGCTACACCTTC. Translated: CASSAYPRDNYGYTF.

This chain connects TRBV9 to TRBJ1-1, with TRBD1 matching 7 bases. Germline CDR1 is SGDLS and CDR2 is YYNGEE. With V trimmed by 0 bases and J by 0 bases, 8 bases remained unmatched. The CDR3 contains 17 residues. This CDR3 reads CASSVEGALKMNTEAFF. CDR3 DNA: TGTGCCAGCAGCGTAGAGGGGGCCCTTAAAATGAACACTGAAGCTTTCTTT.

The V and J genes are TRBV10-3 and TRBJ1-2; 7 positions match TRBD1. V was clipped by 0 bases and J by 0 bases; unmatched bases: 10. Germline V gene lookup returns CDR1 ENHRY and CDR2 SYGVKD. The CDR3 consists of 18 residues. This CDR3 is CAISESKGRQGSNYGYTF. In nucleotides, the CDR3 is TGTGCCATCAGTGAGTCTAAGGGGCGACAGGGTTCTAACTATGGCTACACCTTC.

The chain couples TRBV2 to TRBJ2-3, with 14 bases aligning to TRBD2. Germline V CDR1 and CDR2: SNHLY, FYNNEI. J was trimmed by 3 bases and V by 7 bases; bases with no gene match: 6. This CDR3 is 16 amino acids long. CDR3 bases: TGTGCCAGCAACCGACTAGCGGGAGGGACGACAGATACGCAGTATTTT. Translating it yields CASNRLAGGTTDTQYF.

This clone has a single count. This chain links TRBV18 with TRBJ2-5; maybe TRBD2 (6 bases). The CDR3 contains 15 residues. The V end lost 6 bases, the J end lost 9 bases, and 23 bases lay between the germline ends. Germline CDR1 and CDR2: KGHSH and LQKENI. The CDR3 DNA reads as TGTGCCAGCTCCCCTCTGGGACTGGGTGATGGGGCCCAGTACTTC. Amino acids: CASSPLGLGDGAQYF.

This clone was counted once. The gene calls are TRBV4-3 and TRBJ1-6; D is possibly TRBD1 (6 bases). The CDR3 has 18 residues. CDR1 LGHNA and CDR2 YSLEER come from the germline V gene. V was shortened by 1 base and J by 5 bases, with 18 bases between the two germline ends. CDR3: CASSQVMGGAYHNSPLHF. In DNA form, the CDR3 reads TGCGCCAGCAGCCAAGTTATGGGGGGCGCTTACCATAATTCACCCCTCCACTTT.